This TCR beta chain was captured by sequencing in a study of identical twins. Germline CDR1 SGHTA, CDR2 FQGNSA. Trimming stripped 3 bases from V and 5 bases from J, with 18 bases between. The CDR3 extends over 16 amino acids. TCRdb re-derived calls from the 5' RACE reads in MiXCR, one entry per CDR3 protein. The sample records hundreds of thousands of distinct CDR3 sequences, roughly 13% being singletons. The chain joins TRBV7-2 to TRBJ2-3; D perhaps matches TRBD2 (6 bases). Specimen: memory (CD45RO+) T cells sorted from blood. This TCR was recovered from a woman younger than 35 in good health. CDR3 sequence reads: CASSFGGSMGGDTQYF. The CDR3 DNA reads TGTGCCAGCAGCTTTGGCGGGTCAATGGGAGGAGATACGCAGTATTTT.